A selection of T cell receptor beta chains follows, all from one sample in a study of CD8 T cells in ankylosing spondylitis. TCRdb reprocessed the 5' RACE reads with MiXCR, giving one entry per CDR3 protein. The profile covers 470,000 or so distinct CDR3 sequences, with 25% to 30% appearing a single time and over 0.8% taken by the ten largest. The specimen was blood, either unsorted or a sorted T cell fraction (not recorded which). These receptors were obtained from a male donor with ankylosing spondylitis. The CDR3 runs from the conserved cysteine through the conserved F or W. The size of a clone is reported for some rows only, either as once, few or many, or as a class for expanded clones.

>TRBV5-6|17|NA
CASSLVTGAGMNTEAFF
>TRBV5-1|14|few
CASRPGTGGYEQYF
>TRBV11-2|11|few
CASRNSGRMFF
>TRBV24-1|14|NA
CATSDLRQNYGYTF
>TRBV29-1|15|NA
CSVEGLAGDGGEQYF
>TRBV3-1|15|once
CASSQQRLIYNEQFF
>TRBV28|16|few
CASSLWSTVSGNTIYF
>TRBV4-1|15|many
CASSQDRIPSNEQFF
>TRBV10-3|17|NA
CAIRDPQQGQVTGELFF
>TRBV12-3/TRBV12-4|15|few
CASSPHSSEENTIYF
>TRBV5-6|15|NA
CASSYLDREGETQYF
>TRBV3-1|14|few
CASSLLLAGSEQYF
>TRBV15|14|NA
CATSRDMTHYGYTF
>TRBV30|14|few
CAWSAGTGPGGYTF
>TRBV4-1|16|NA
CASSQFTSGKWDEQFF